This T cell receptor beta chain was identified in a study of blood T cells in healthy people across ages. Study details: Every two T cells gave about one barcoded beta molecule via template switching.

This CDR3 comprises 14 residues. Germline values: CDR1 MNHEY, CDR2 SVGAGI. V lost 8 bases and J lost 5; bases outside the gene matches: 10. With a J-beta primer mix and a sample-barcoded 5' primer, a second PCR ran roughly 6 to 11 cycles. TCRdb ran MiXCR on the 5' RACE reads and lists one entry per CDR3 protein. In the table there are about 1.6 million distinct CDR3 sequences, almost 35% of which are singletons. This clonotype was seen a few times. The specimen sequenced was blood. This TCR derives from a woman aged 25 to 39 in good health. The genes are TRBV6-5 and TRBJ1-2, with 8 bases identical to TRBD1. The CDR3 here is CASASTGAFYGYTF. DNA for the CDR3: TGTGCCAGCGCATCGACAGGGGCATTTTATGGCTACACCTTC.